The sequence of this T cell receptor beta chain was determined in a study of blood T cell repertoires in COVID-19. The CDR3 sequence is 15 residues long. V shed 3 bases, J shed 2 bases, and the junction held 6 bases outside the gene matches. Per germline, CDR1 SGHNT and CDR2 YYREEE (reference sequence). Notes on this clone: Other DNA sequences from this sample encode an identical CDR3 as well.

The table came from immunoSEQ multiplex PCR; TCRdb's copy has only in-frame clones and leaves some out. The table has around 190,000 clones, 76% seen once. Ages ranged from about 18 to 89 years, with residence in more than 20 US areas. Sequencing was performed on PBMCs or T cells enriched from blood (not recorded which). The chain recombines TRBV5-4 with TRBJ2-3; 7 bases are a match to TRBD2. The source of this sequence is a woman aged 50 to 60 with acute COVID-19. CDR3 region: CASSSGGPHTDTQYF. Here the CDR3 DNA reads TGTGCCAGCAGCTCGGGGGGTCCCCACACAGATACGCAGTATTTT.